These 12 T cell receptor beta chains share one sample of origin, sequenced in a study of blood T cells in healthy people across ages. Together with a sample-barcoded 5' primer, a J-beta primer mix was included in a second PCR lasting roughly 6 to 12 cycles. MiXCR was run by TCRdb on the 5' RACE reads, yielding one entry per CDR3 protein. The sample has approximately 810,000 distinct CDR3 sequences; 29% are singletons. The specimen was blood. The receptors here all came from a woman at least 80 years old in good health.

This clonotype has ten or more counts. The rearrangement uses TRBV25-1 and TRBJ2-1, with 8 nucleotides matching TRBD1. Per the germline V gene, CDR1 is MGHDK and CDR2 is SYGVNS. CDR3 size: 18 residues. After removal of 2 bases from V and 6 bases from J, the junction contained 15 bases not matched to a gene. CDR3 sequence reads: CASSELGVGQGRGNEQFF. The CDR3 DNA is TGTGCCAGCAGTGAACTCGGAGTCGGACAGGGAAGGGGCAATGAGCAGTTCTTC.

This clonotype was picked up many times. The chain has TRBV6-1 and TRBJ1-5; 8 nucleotides match TRBD1. In germline, CDR1 is MNHNS, CDR2 SASEGT. The CDR3 contains 14 residues. The V gene end was trimmed by 5 bases and the J gene end by 7 bases; junction bases not matched to a gene: 7. The CDR3 loop is CASSSRGLQQPQHF. The CDR3 DNA follows: TGTGCCAGCAGTTCCAGGGGGCTTCAGCAGCCCCAGCATTTT.

This clonotype was seen repeatedly, ten times or more. The rearrangement uses TRBV3-1 and TRBJ2-3, with D perhaps given as TRBD1 or TRBD2 (5 bases each). The V gene's germline CDR1 is LGHDT and CDR2 YNNKEL (reference sequence). V lost 6 bases, J lost 3 bases, and 16 bases lay in between. The CDR3 is 15 residues long. The DNA for the CDR3 is TGTGCCAGCAGTCGCAGGGAGAGTAGGACAGATACGCAGTATTTT. Translating it yields CASSRRESRTDTQYF.

The rearrangement joins TRBV20-1 to TRBJ2-3; tentative D call: TRBD2 (5 bases). Between the trimmed V and J ends, which lost 5 bases and 0 bases, there was a span of 15 bases. The V gene's germline CDR1 is DFQATT and CDR2 SNEGSKA (reference sequence). The CDR3 contains 15 residues. The DNA of the CDR3 is TGCAGTGCTCCTGACGTAGCGTCTAGCACAGATACGCAGTATTTT. Translation: CSAPDVASSTDTQYF.

Note on this clonotype: A single base separates this from a much larger clone, so it may be a read error. The chain uses TRBV20-1 and TRBJ2-1; 9 positions agree with TRBD2. Germline V gene sequence: CDR1 DFQATT, CDR2 SNEGSKA (reference sequence). This CDR3 has 14 residues. Here the CDR3 reads CSAQAGGLYNEQCF. The CDR3 DNA reads TGCAGTGCCCAAGCGGGGGGTCTGTACAATGAGCAGTGCTTC.

This clonotype has more than one count but fewer than ten. This sequence joins TRBV11-3 and TRBJ2-3; 7 positions match TRBD2. V trimming: 5 bases; J trimming: 0 bases; junction bases outside the gene matches: 11. The CDR3 has 17 residues. Germline V lookup: CDR1 SGHNT, CDR2 YENEEA. The DNA of the CDR3 is TGTGCCAGCAGCCTGGGGGGGAGCGGGGCTAGCACAGATACGCAGTATTTT. It codes for CASSLGGSGASTDTQYF. The whole variable domain, filled in from reference TRBV11-3 and TRBJ2-3, reads EAGVVQSPRYKIIEKKQPVAFWCNPISGHNTLYWYLQNLGQGPELLIRYENEEAVDDSQLPKDRFSAERLKGVDSTLKIQPAELGDSAVYLCASSLGGSGASTDTQYFGPGTRLTVL.

This rearrangement joins TRBV2 to TRBJ1-2; the D gene is possibly TRBD1 (6 bases). The CDR3 has 14 amino acids. Germline CDR1 is SNHLY and CDR2 is FYNNEI. Trimming took 4 bases from V and 12 from J, leaving 21 bases between them. CDR3: CASSGQQGGSGHTF. CDR3 bases: TGTGCCAGCAGTGGGCAACAGGGAGGGTCAGGCCACACCTTC.

This clonotype was recorded many times. This chain links TRBV6-2 or TRBV6-3 with TRBJ2-3, with no clear D. The germline V gene encodes CDR1 MNHEY and CDR2 SVGEGT. The V gene lost 6 bases and the J gene lost 3 bases, with 19 bases spanning the gap. The CDR3 totals 16 residues. CDR3 nucleotides: TGTGCCAGCAGCTCACCGTATCTCGGGCGGACAGATACGCAGTATTTT. It yields the protein CASSSPYLGRTDTQYF.

CDR3: CSARVKDNEQFF. The CDR3 DNA reads as TGCAGTGCTAGAGTGAAAGACAATGAGCAGTTCTTC. V and J are TRBV20-1 and TRBJ2-1, with unresolved D. CDR1 is DFQATT and CDR2 is SNEGSKA in the germline V gene (reference sequence). CDR3 size: 12 residues. The germline V and J ends were trimmed by 1 base and 5 bases, with 6 bases remaining between them.

About this clonotype: With a much larger clone just one base away, this may be a read error. V gene TRBV7-9 combines with J gene TRBJ1-2; D unclear. Germline lookup yields CDR1 SEHNR and CDR2 FQNEAQ (reference sequence). The CDR3 sequence is 13 residues long. The CDR3 is CTSSLDWDDGYTF. Written as DNA, the CDR3 is TGTACCAGCAGCTTAGATTGGGATGATGGCTACACCTTC.

The chain carries TRBV18 and TRBJ2-5; TRBD2 aligns across 14 bases. Germline V lookup: CDR1 KGHSH, CDR2 LQKENI. The CDR3 extends over 16 amino acids. V dropped 3 bases and J dropped 4; count of bases not matched to a gene: 4. The CDR3 nucleotides read TGTGCCAGCTCACCGACTAGCGGGGGGGCTGTAGAGACCCAGTACTTC. This gives the protein CASSPTSGGAVETQYF.

The sample holds many counts of this clonotype. The V and J genes are TRBV7-2 and TRBJ1-2; 7 bases align to TRBD1. The trim removed 1 base at V and 8 bases at J, leaving 7 bases unmatched. Looked up from germline, CDR1 is SGHTA and CDR2 is FQGNSA. The CDR3 length is 14 residues. CDR3 residues: CASSLGAGGGGYTF. Here the CDR3 DNA reads TGTGCCAGCAGCTTAGGGGCAGGGGGTGGCGGCTACACCTTC. The full variable domain, with the rest looked up from reference TRBV7-2 and TRBJ1-2, is GAGVSQSPSNKVTEKGKDVELRCDPISGHTALYWYRQSLGQGLEFLIYFQGNSAPDKSGLPSDRFSAERTGGSVSTLTIQRTQQEDSAVYLCASSLGAGGGGYTFGSGTRLTVV.